Given below is one T cell receptor beta chain in context. Repertoires were generated with immunoSEQ multiplex PCR, while TCRdb's copy carries only in-frame clones and drops some. There are 110,000 to 150,000 clones in the sample; about 93% occur only once, and 14% lies in the top ten. The sample comes from a study of control samples from healthy donors and cancer patients. The CDR3 length is 15 residues. The chain recombines TRBV21-1 with TRBJ2-4; the D call of TRBD2 is as the table states it, not checked on the DNA. TRBV21-1 is noted as a pseudogene. Sequencing was done on a sample of PBMCs. The receptor was isolated from a man aged 55 to 70 with colorectal cancer. The CDR3: CASSKARGAKNIQYF. The CDR3 coding sequence is TGTGCCAGCAGCAAAGCTCGGGGGGCCAAAAACATTCAGTACTTC.